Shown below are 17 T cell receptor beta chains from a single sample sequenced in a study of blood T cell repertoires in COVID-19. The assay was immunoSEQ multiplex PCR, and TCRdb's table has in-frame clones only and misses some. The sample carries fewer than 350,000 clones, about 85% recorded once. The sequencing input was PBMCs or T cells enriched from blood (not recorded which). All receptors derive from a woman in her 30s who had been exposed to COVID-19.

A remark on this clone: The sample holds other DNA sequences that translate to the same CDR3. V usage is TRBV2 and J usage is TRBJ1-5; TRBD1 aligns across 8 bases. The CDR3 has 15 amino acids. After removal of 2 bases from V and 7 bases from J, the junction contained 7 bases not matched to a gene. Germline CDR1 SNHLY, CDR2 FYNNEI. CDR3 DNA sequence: TGTGCCAGCAGTGAAACCGGCAGGGGGCTCCAGCCCCAGCATTTT. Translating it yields CASSETGRGLQPQHF. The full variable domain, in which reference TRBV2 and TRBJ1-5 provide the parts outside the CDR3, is EPEVTQTPSHQVTQMGQEVILRCVPISNHLYFYWYRQILGQKVEFLVSFYNNEISEKSEIFDDQFSVERPDGSNFTLKIRSTKLEDSAMYFCASSETGRGLQPQHFGDGTRLSIL.

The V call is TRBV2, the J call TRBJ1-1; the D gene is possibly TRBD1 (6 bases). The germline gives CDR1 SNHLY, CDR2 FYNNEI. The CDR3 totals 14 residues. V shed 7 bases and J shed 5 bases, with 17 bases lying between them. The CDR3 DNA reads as TGTGCCAGCACGACAGGCCGGGGAGCAACTGAAGCTTTCTTT. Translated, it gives CASTTGRGATEAFF.

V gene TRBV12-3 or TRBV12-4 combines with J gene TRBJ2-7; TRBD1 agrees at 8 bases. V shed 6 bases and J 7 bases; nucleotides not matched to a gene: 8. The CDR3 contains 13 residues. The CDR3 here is CASRPDRGGEQYF. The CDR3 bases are TGTGCCAGCAGGCCCGACAGGGGAGGAGAGCAGTACTTC.

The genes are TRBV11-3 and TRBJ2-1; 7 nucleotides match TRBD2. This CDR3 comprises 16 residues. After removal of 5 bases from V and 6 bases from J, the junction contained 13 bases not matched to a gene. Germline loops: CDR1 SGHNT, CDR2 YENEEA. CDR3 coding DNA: TGTGCCAGCAGCCCCTTACGGGGAGGGGTGGGCAATGAGCAGTTCTTC. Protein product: CASSPLRGGVGNEQFF.

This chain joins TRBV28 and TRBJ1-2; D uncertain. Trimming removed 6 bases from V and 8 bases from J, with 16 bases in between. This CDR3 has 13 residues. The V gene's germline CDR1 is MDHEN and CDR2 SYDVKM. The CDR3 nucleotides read TGTGCCAGCAGCCGAACCCGGTCTGAGGGCTACACCTTC. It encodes CASSRTRSEGYTF.

CDR3 region: CAISTRGTASTDTQYF. The CDR3 DNA is TGTGCCATCAGTACCCGTGGGACAGCTAGCACAGATACGCAGTATTTT. V is TRBV10-3 and J is TRBJ2-3, with 7 bases aligning to TRBD1. Trimming at V came to 5 bases and at J to 0 bases, leaving 8 bases not matched to a gene. This CDR3 has 16 residues. Germline-derived CDR1 and CDR2 are ENHRY and SYGVKD.

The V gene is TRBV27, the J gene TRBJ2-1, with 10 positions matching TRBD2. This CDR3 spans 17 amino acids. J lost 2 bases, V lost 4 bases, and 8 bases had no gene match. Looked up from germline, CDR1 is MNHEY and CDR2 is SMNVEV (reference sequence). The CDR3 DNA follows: TGTGCCAGCAGTTCCCAGCCCCTAGCGGGAGCCTACAATGAGCAGTTCTTC. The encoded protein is CASSSQPLAGAYNEQFF.

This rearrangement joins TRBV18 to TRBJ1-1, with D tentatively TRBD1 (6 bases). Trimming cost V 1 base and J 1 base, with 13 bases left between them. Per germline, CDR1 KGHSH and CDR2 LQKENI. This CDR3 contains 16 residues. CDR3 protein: CASSPLSAGANTEAFF. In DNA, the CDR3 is TGTGCCAGCTCACCACTTTCGGCAGGGGCGAACACTGAAGCTTTCTTT.

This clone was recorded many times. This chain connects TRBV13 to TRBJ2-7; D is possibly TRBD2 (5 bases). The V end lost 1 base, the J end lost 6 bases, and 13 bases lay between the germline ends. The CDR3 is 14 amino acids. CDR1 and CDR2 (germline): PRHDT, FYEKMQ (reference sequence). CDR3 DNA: TGTGCCAGCAGCTTAGTAGGCGGGTTGGGCGAGCAGTACTTC. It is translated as CASSLVGGLGEQYF.

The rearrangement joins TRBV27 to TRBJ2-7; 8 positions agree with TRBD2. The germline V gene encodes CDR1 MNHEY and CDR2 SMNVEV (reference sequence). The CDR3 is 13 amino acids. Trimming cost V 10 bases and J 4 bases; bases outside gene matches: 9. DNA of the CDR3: TGTGCCACCGCGGGTGGCGGGGGGTACGAGCAGTACTTC. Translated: CATAGGGGYEQYF.

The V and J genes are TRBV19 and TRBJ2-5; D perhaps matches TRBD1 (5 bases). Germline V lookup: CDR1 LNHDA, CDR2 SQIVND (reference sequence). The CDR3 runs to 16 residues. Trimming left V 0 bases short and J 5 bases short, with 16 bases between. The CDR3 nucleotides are TGTGCCAGTAGTATAGACGCCGGACAAGTTGGTGAGACCCAGTACTTC. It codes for CASSIDAGQVGETQYF.

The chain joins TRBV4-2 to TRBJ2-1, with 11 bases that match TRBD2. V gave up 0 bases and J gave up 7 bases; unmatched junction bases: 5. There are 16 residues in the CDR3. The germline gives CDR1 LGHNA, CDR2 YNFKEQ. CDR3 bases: TGTGCCAGCAGCCAAGACAGGGCTAGCGGGAGGAATGAGCAGTTCTTC. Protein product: CASSQDRASGRNEQFF.

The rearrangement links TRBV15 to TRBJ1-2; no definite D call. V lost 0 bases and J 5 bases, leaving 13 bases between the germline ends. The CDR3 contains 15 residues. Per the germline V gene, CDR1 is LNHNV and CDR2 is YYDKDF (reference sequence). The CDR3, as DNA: TGTGCCACCAGCAGAGATCTCGGACGGGAATATGGCTACACCTTC. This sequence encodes CATSRDLGREYGYTF.

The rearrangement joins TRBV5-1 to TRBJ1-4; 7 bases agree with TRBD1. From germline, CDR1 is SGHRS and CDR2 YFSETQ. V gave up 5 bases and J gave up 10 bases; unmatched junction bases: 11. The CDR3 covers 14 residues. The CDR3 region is CASSSQGGKGKLFF. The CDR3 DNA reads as TGCGCCAGCAGTTCCCAGGGGGGAAAGGGAAAACTGTTTTTT.

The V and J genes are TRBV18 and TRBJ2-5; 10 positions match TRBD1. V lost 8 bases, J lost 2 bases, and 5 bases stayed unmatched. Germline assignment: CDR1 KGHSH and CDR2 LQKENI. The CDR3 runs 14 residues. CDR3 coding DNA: TGTGCCAGCCGCGGACAGGGGGTACAAGAGACCCAGTACTTC. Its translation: CASRGQGVQETQYF.

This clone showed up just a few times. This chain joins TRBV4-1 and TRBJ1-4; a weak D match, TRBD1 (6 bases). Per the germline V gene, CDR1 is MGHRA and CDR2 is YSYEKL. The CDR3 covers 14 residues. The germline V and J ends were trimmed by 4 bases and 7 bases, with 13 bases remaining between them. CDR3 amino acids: CASSPQGIGEKLFF. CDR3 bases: TGCGCCAGCAGCCCACAGGGTATCGGTGAAAAACTGTTTTTT.

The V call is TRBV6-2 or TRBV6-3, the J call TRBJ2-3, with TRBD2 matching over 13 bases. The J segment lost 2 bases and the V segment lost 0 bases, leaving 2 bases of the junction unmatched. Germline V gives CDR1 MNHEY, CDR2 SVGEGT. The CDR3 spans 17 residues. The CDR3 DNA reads TGTGCCAGCAGTTACTCTACTAGCGGGGGGGTCACAGATACGCAGTATTTT. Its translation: CASSYSTSGGVTDTQYF.